Listed below are T cell receptor beta chains from one sample, sequenced in a study of cytomegalovirus exposure and HLA in healthy donors. Profiled with immunoSEQ multiplex PCR; TCRdb holds only in-frame clones, not every one. The sample has some 160,000 clones; approximately 79% are singletons. The material sequenced was PBMCs. Receptors were obtained from a woman aged 25-40 years in good health and CMV-seronegative. CDR3s include the opening cysteine and the closing phenylalanine or tryptophan. Fields, in order: clone size, V gene, D gene, J gene, CDR3 DNA, CDR3 protein. D genes are given only for firm matches. A row's size may be missing; if present it is once, few, many or a size class.

>.|TRBV19|.|TRBJ1-2
TGTGCCAGTAGTATGGGGTTTGGGGGGAACTATGGCTACACCTTC
CASSMGFGGNYGYTF
>few|TRBV6-5|.|TRBJ1-2
TGTGCCAGCAGTTACCAAAAGACAGTAGGACGATATGGCTACACCTTC
CASSYQKTVGRYGYTF
>once|TRBV2|.|TRBJ2-1
TGTGCCAGCAGTGAGCGGCTCACGGACTACAATGAGCAGTTCTTC
CASSERLTDYNEQFF
>.|TRBV5-1|.|TRBJ1-1
TGCGCCAGCAGCTTCATGATGGCAGGGACAAACACTGAAGCTTTCTTT
CASSFMMAGTNTEAFF
>few|TRBV7-2|TRBD1|TRBJ1-1
TGTGCCAGCAGCTTGGGACAGGGGCACACTGAAGCTTTCTTT
CASSLGQGHTEAFF
>.|TRBV6-5|.|TRBJ1-6
TGTGCCAGCAGTTACCTGAGCTCCTATAATTCACCCCTCCACTTT
CASSYLSSYNSPLHF
>.|TRBV9|TRBD2|TRBJ2-3
TGTGCCAGCAGCCCGATCGGGGGGGGGATCTCGGATACGCAGTATTTT
CASSPIGGGISDTQYF
>.|TRBV5-4|.|TRBJ2-3
TGTGCCAGCAGCCCCGGGGCAGGGGCAGCTACGCAGTATTTT
CASSPGAGAATQYF
>once|TRBV19|TRBD1|TRBJ1-5
TGTGCCAGTAGTATGCAGGGGGCTTATAGCAATCAGCCCCAGCATTTT
CASSMQGAYSNQPQHF
>few|TRBV19|.|TRBJ1-5
TGTGCCAGTACCGGAGGTCCCAGCAATCAGCCCCAGCATTTT
CASTGGPSNQPQHF
>.|TRBV4-3|TRBD1|TRBJ1-5
TGCGCCAGCAGCCAGGCACAGGGGGGAGGCCAGCCCCAGCATTTT
CASSQAQGGGQPQHF
>.|TRBV7-8|.|TRBJ1-5
TGTGCCAGCAGCTCCAGATTTGGAGGGGCAGGGAATCAGCCCCAGCATTTT
CASSSRFGGAGNQPQHF
>.|TRBV6-6|TRBD1|TRBJ1-4
TGTGCCAGCAGTTACTCCGGGACAGGGGATGAAAAACTGTTTTTT
CASSYSGTGDEKLFF
>.|TRBV9|TRBD2|TRBJ2-3
TGTGCCAGCAATCGGGAGGGGTTCACAGATACGCAGTATTTT
CASNREGFTDTQYF
>once|TRBV5-1|TRBD1|TRBJ1-1
TGCGCCAGCAGCCCGGACAGGGGATGGACTGAAGCTTTCTTT
CASSPDRGWTEAFF
>.|TRBV6-6|.|TRBJ1-1
TGTGCCAGCAGCTATGGCGGGGTGTGGACTGAAGCTTTCTTT
CASSYGGVWTEAFF
>few|TRBV5-1|.|TRBJ1-3
TGCGCCAGCAAAGCGGCAGGCCCCATATATTTT
CASKAAGPIYF
>.|TRBV28|.|TRBJ1-1
TGTGCCAGCAGGGAGACAGGGAACACTGAAGCTTTCTTT
CASRETGNTEAFF
>.|TRBV5-8|TRBD1|TRBJ2-1
TGTGCCAGCAGCTTGACATGGGACAGGGCATACAATGAGCAGTTCTTC
CASSLTWDRAYNEQFF
>.|TRBV7-2|.|TRBJ1-2
TGTGCCAGCAGCTTAAACCCGGGTGGGGGGTCCAACTATGGCTACACCTTC
CASSLNPGGGSNYGYTF
>.|TRBV5-1|.|TRBJ2-1
TGCGCCAGCAGCTTCTCGGCGGGTGAGCAGTTCTTC
CASSFSAGEQFF
>.|TRBV7-6|TRBD1|TRBJ1-1
TGTGCCAGCAGCTTGGCCGGGACAGATGAAGCTTTCTTT
CASSLAGTDEAFF
>.|TRBV7-2|TRBD1|TRBJ1-2
TGTGCCAGCAGCTTAATAGACAGGGATAACTATGGCTACACCTTC
CASSLIDRDNYGYTF
>.|TRBV2|.|TRBJ2-1
TGTGCCAGCAGTGCGCTAGCCGACAATGAGCAGTTCTTC
CASSALADNEQFF
>.|TRBV6-5|.|TRBJ2-7
TGTGCCAGCCAAACTCCTGCAGGGCAGTACTTC
CASQTPAGQYF
>.|TRBV11-2|.|TRBJ1-2
TGTGCCAGCAGCCTCCGGTTACCTAGTCCTAACTATGGCTACACCTTC
CASSLRLPSPNYGYTF
>.|TRBV10-1|.|TRBJ1-1
TGCGCCAGCAGTGAGGCAGGAGGGAACACTGAAGCTTTCTTT
CASSEAGGNTEAFF
>few|TRBV6-5|.|TRBJ2-7
TGTGCCAGCAGTTACTCGAGTGAACGAGGCTCCTACGAGCAGTACTTC
CASSYSSERGSYEQYF
>once|TRBV9|TRBD2|TRBJ2-1
TGTGCCAGCAGCGTAGGCAGACTAGCGGGGGTTTCCGCATTATACAATGAGCAGTTCTTC
CASSVGRLAGVSALYNEQFF
>.|TRBV11-2|.|TRBJ1-2
TGTGCCAGCAGCCCTCACAGGCTTCGGGGCTACACCTTC
CASSPHRLRGYTF
>few|TRBV4-1|.|TRBJ1-4
TGCGCCAGCAGTGGGACTATGGGGGAAAAACTGTTTTTT
CASSGTMGEKLFF
>few|TRBV29-1|TRBD1|TRBJ2-1
TGCAGCGCCCTAACCGGGACAGGGGCCGGAAATGAGCAGTTCTTC
CSALTGTGAGNEQFF
>.|TRBV7-8|.|TRBJ2-4
TGTGCCAGCAGCTTAGATTCCAGACCGGGCATTCAGTACTTC
CASSLDSRPGIQYF
>.|TRBV9|TRBD1|TRBJ1-5
TGTGCCAGCAGCTCCGGGACAGCCAATTATCAGCCCCAGCATTTT
CASSSGTANYQPQHF
>.|TRBV7-3|TRBD2|TRBJ2-3
TGTGCCAGCAGCCCCATTAGCGGGGGGGCCCCAGATACGCAGTATTTT
CASSPISGGAPDTQYF
>.|TRBV5-4|TRBD1|TRBJ1-3
TGTGCCAGCAGCAGGGACAGGGCGTCAGGAAACACCATATATTTT
CASSRDRASGNTIYF
>.|TRBV2|TRBD1|TRBJ1-4
TGTGCCAGCAGTGACTCCGGGACAGGGTTTTCAACTAATGAAAAACTGTTTTTT
CASSDSGTGFSTNEKLFF
>.|TRBV25-1|.|TRBJ1-3
TGTGCCAGCAGTGAATCGCGGATCTTCTCTGGAAACACCATATATTTT
CASSESRIFSGNTIYF